The sequence of this T cell receptor beta chain was determined in a study of blood T cell repertoires in COVID-19 (dated by TCRdb to the early 2020s). Background on the whole study: Collaborator samples came from the United States, Italy and Spain and covered acute and convalescent phases of COVID-19. Deeply sampled blood TCRbeta repertoires from subjects exposed to, actively infected with, or recovered from COVID-19 were included in the dataset. Samples came from the ongoing ImmuneRACE study (first 160 participants) plus 1,254 subjects from 6 global collaborators. The repertoires were released in a freely available public database intended as a resource for research on the immune response to SARS-CoV-2. Sample metadata almost always included a de-identified subject ID, COVID-19 status, age in years and sex. Where available, HLA class I and class II types were taken from metadata supplied by the sample provider and were not determined by assay-based typing. The prospective study material was composed of cDNA or gDNA derived from T cells, B-cell-depleted T cells, or PBMCs.

The immunoSEQ Assay, a bias-controlled multiplex PCR, was used to amplify TCRbeta CDR3 regions from genomic DNA. The study's own analysis went as follows. Within the assay, amplification of reference gene primers was used to estimate how many nucleated cells each sample contained. To quantify the absolute abundance of each unique TCRbeta CDR3 rearrangement, sequence reads were collapsed and filtered. Productive Simpson clonality was computed per sample as the square root of Simpson's diversity index over productive rearrangements. The clones in this table, taken by TCRdb from immuneACCESS, are in-frame only. Not every clone is retained; where verified, under half of the shortfall comes from an unresolved V gene, and the cause of the rest is unknown. Clone size and V and J calls were adopted from that table, with D and trimming inferred from the DNA. The sample yields a few hundred thousand clones; around 89% were counted once. The ten most abundant clones make up about 1% of the sample.

Participants in the prospective study were enrolled through a virtual design, were aged about 18 to 100 years, and lived in roughly 26 United States geographic areas. To assign participants to cohorts, the prospective study relied on clinical history that participants themselves reported in a screening survey and a study questionnaire. ImmuneRACE Cohort 3 recovered participants were defined by two consecutive negative NP/OP PCR tests, healthcare professional clearance, or symptom resolution. In the prospective study, whole blood, serum and a nasopharyngeal or oropharyngeal swab were collected from each participant by mobile phlebotomists. Participants in the prospective study had the option to provide additional blood draws and questionnaires over a roughly 2-month period. Prospective study blood samples were shipped either frozen or at room temperature before DNA extraction. The CDR3 goes from the cysteine to the phenylalanine over 13 residues. Left in the record is the CDR3 DNA by itself, 39 bases read in frame from the first base. CDR1 and CDR2, looked up from the germline V gene, are SQVTM and ANQGSEA.

This clone was picked up one time. The antigen it binds to is not known. The sample holds no much larger clone one base away, and base qualities are not on file. Results the study describes overall, beyond this receptor: The amount of clinical and demographic metadata varied by source and participant and was provided uncurated.

Recombination connected TRBV29-1 to TRBJ1-4; tentative D gene TRBD1, with 5 bases matching. The sequencing input was PBMCs or T cells enriched from blood (not recorded which). This sequence originates from a man aged 18 to 30 who had recovered from COVID-19. The CDR3 protein sequence reads: CANRGRDGEKLFF. The nucleotide sequence is TGCGCGAATAGAGGGAGGGACGGTGAAAAACTGTTTTTT.